Following are 5 T cell receptor beta chains from one sample sequenced in a study of cytomegalovirus exposure and HLA in healthy donors. The study ran its PCR with 60 Vbeta and 13 Jbeta primers. Here immunoSEQ multiplex PCR was the method, and the copy in TCRdb shows in-frame clones only, minus some. The data contain around 130,000 clones, just under 75% of them seen just once; the ten biggest clones take up around 7%. The sample was PBMCs. These receptors were obtained from a man in his forties or fifties in good health and CMV-seropositive.

The chain couples TRBV4-1 to TRBJ1-2; D perhaps matches TRBD1 (5 bases). CDR3 length: 14 residues. V was shortened by 5 bases and J by 7 bases, with 17 bases between the two germline ends. CDR1 MGHRA and CDR2 YSYEKL come from the germline V gene. CDR3 region: CASSGGTVFLGYTF. CDR3 bases: TGCGCCAGCAGCGGGGGGACGGTATTTCTTGGCTACACCTTC.

The chain employs TRBV6-5 and TRBJ1-1; no firm D call. The CDR3 has 14 residues. The ends were cut back, 4 bases at V and 5 bases at J, with 14 bases in the middle. In germline, CDR1 is MNHEY, CDR2 SVGAGI. CDR3 loop: CASSFGLGLTEAFF. CDR3 sequence (DNA): TGTGCCAGCAGTTTTGGACTGGGGTTAACTGAAGCTTTCTTT.

The rearrangement links TRBV27 to TRBJ1-4, with 7 bases that match TRBD1. The germline V gene has CDR1 MNHEY and CDR2 SMNVEV (reference sequence). V lost 6 bases and J lost 11; bases outside the gene matches: 18. The CDR3 runs to 16 residues. In DNA form, the CDR3 reads TGTGCCAGCAGGAAAACTCTCGACAGGGATACCGAGAAACTGTTTTTT. Its translation: CASRKTLDRDTEKLFF.

The chain carries TRBV5-6 and TRBJ1-2; TRBD1 matches at 7 bases. The germline V gene encodes CDR1 SGHDT and CDR2 YYEEEE. The CDR3 length is 16 residues. With V trimmed by 1 base and J by 1 base, 7 bases remained unmatched. The CDR3 DNA sequence: TGTGCCAGCAGCTTGAGGAGGGGGCAGATTAACTATGGCTACACCTTC. Translating gives CASSLRRGQINYGYTF.

The chain combines TRBV29-1 with TRBJ2-1; 14 bases fit TRBD2. The CDR3 spans 16 residues. The germline V gene has CDR1 SQVTM and CDR2 ANQGSEA. V gave up 6 bases and J gave up 5 bases; unmatched junction bases: 9. The CDR3 protein is CSVDGLAGGWDNEQFF. CDR3 sequence (DNA): TGCAGCGTGGACGGACTAGCGGGAGGTTGGGACAATGAGCAGTTCTTC.